The source of this T cell receptor (beta chain) is a study of T cells in localized non-small cell lung cancer. Points from the study as a whole: Heterogeneity remains possible, as sequencing covered one tumor region only. The greatest T cell clonality was found in uninvolved adjacent lung (higher than in tumor).

CDR3 length: 11 residues. CDR1 and CDR2 from the germline V gene are SNHLY and FYNNEI. V was clipped by 7 bases and J by 7 bases, with 7 bases between them. Libraries were prepared by immunoSEQ multiplex PCR; TCRdb keeps only in-frame clonotypes and omits some of them. The table shows fewer than 20,000 clones, with approximately 85% occurring only once. Comment on this clone: Its antigen is not known.

The chain has TRBV2 and TRBJ2-2; a possible D gene is TRBD2 (5 bases). The sequence derives from a male donor at least 60 years old with stage I lung adenocarcinoma. Sequenced material: peripheral blood, taken before any cancer treatment. CDR3 loop: CASNEGGELFF. The CDR3 region has the DNA TGTGCCAGCAATGAGGGCGGGGAGCTGTTTTTT.